This T cell receptor beta chain was captured by sequencing in a study of cytomegalovirus exposure and HLA in healthy donors (dated by TCRdb to 2017 to 2019). Context from the whole study: An earlier analysis of some 550 of the donors reported about 250 Gb of sequence data and 117 million unique TCR beta sequences from approximately 180 million T cells. An early release covering roughly 640 HLA-typed donors comprised around 300 gigabases of sequencing data and some 79 million unique TCR sequences. The genetic ancestry cluster associated with self-reported Caucasian donors included 81% of the roughly 380 genotyped donors. The study aimed to test whether signatures of past pathogen exposure could be identified by cataloging public T cell receptors. Using immunosequencing, the study profiled T cell repertoires from around 680 subjects and related those repertoires to cytomegalovirus serostatus. Along with the approximately 700-subject first cohort, a separate validation cohort of roughly 110 different subjects was used. High-throughput TCR immunosequencing, statistical association of individual TCRs with disease status, and machine learning were combined to predict cytomegalovirus infection status. A later analysis re-examined previously published TCR beta repertoires from over 500 donors and added high-resolution HLA genotyping to investigate patterns of TCR occurrence. Rather than drawing on any new phenotypic data, the later analysis identified candidate immune exposures from TCR beta sequences and the way those sequences occurred across donors. In an earlier analysis of about 590 of the donors, high-throughput TCR beta sequencing was used to judge whether each TCR beta V gene segment behaved as functional or pseudogenic. Donor age, sex, ethnicity and CMV serostatus were compiled alongside the repertoire data. In a later genetic analysis, genome-wide SNP genotypes for about three fifths of the roughly 670 donors were used, and that subset was treated as a discovery cohort. Every discovery cohort repertoire had been produced on one sequencing platform. HLA typing covered class I and class II loci at four-digit resolution. Typing coverage varied by locus: about 620-640 donors for A, B, C, DRB1 and DQB1; approximately 500 for DQA1; nearly 610 for DPA1; roughly 470 for DPB1. Roughly five DR-DQ haplotypes were treated as single units for association and clustering because of strong linkage in the cohort. Among some 410 genotyped donors of the cohort, an average of roughly 230,000 unique TCR beta nucleotide sequences was sequenced per donor, of which about 19% were non-productive. What the study reported, not specific to this receptor: A few of the identified cytomegalovirus-associated TCR beta chains were confirmed in vitro to be specific for cytomegalovirus antigens. Because counts were too low, 15 to 20 rarely observed V segments, including chromosome 9 orphons, were left out of the earlier analysis of a few hundred of the donors. Only TCR beta chains were sequenced in this cohort, and the absence of alpha or paired-chain data limited detectable features. Sequencing depth was assumed to be roughly uniform across donors in the presence/absence analyses, though that assumption may not hold. At a false discovery rate of 0.05, a later analysis linked around 17,000 TCR beta sequences to specific HLA alleles. The 87-base-pair reads could not distinguish some IMGT-functional V segments, including TRBV6-2 and TRBV6-3, so those segments were excluded. An earlier analysis of approximately 590 of the donors showed that most TCR beta V segments appeared in productive rearrangements either about 87% or about 30% of the time, which broadly matched IMGT annotations. A further reported finding was that TCR beta sequences accurately predicted the HLA-A and HLA-B alleles for most subjects in the first cohort. The study listed approximately 150 TCR beta chains as associated with cytomegalovirus. Because some donors lacked HLA typing at each locus, the association tests relied only on the typed subset. When HLA alleles, especially DR and DQ, strongly co-occurred, TCR associations were difficult to assign to individual alleles. A later analysis found that TCR association rates varied across HLA loci, with DRB1 alleles showing the most associated TCRs and HLA-C alleles the fewest. CMV serostatus was the only immune exposure information available for the cohort. A group of highly shared sequence variants was considered likely to be a technical artifact of the sequencing pipeline. According to a later genetic analysis, donors in an Asian-associated ancestry cluster had fewer N-insertions in productive TCRs than the approximately 690-donor mean. An association between a missense DCLRE1C variant and V-gene and J-gene trimming of TCR beta chains was found in a later genetic analysis and replicated in an independent cohort. According to a later analysis, parvovirus B19, influenza, CMV and Epstein-Barr virus appeared linked to several top co-occurrence clusters. A later analysis found that HLA-associated TCR beta chains were more clonally expanded and had lower generation probabilities than equally common non-associated chains. Correlated functional status among segregating V segments might be attributable to linkage disequilibrium, but an unknown experimental factor could not be ruled out. While some public TCRs were present in many individuals, most TCR sequences turned up only very rarely across donors. According to a later analysis, most CMV-associated TCR beta chains appeared to be HLA-restricted, and the HLA associations seemed to be driven largely by CMV exposure. The classifier was reported to diagnose cytomegalovirus status with high specificity and sensitivity in both the original and validation cohorts. It was suggested by the authors that the approach could potentially be generalized to other disease states and immunological phenotypes.

Spanning cysteine to phenylalanine, the CDR3 consists of 15 amino acids. Just CDR3 DNA is preserved here, 45 bases in frame from base 1. The germline V gene (reference sequence) specifies SSHAT as CDR1 and FNYEAQ as CDR2. The junction shows trimming of 1 base on V and 6 bases on J, and the gene matches do not reach 5 bases of it. This clone occurred a few times. Its specific antigen is unknown. No quality values exist for individual bases; no much larger clone is one base distant. The cohort was made up of 500 to 800 healthy bone marrow donors. Cohort members were all nominally healthy when sampled, although unrecorded immune exposures were likely present. The donor was CMV seropositive and was included in the group of 289 seropositive cohort members. Each donor provided a peripheral blood sample, and peripheral blood mononuclear cells were used for TCR beta sequencing. Genomic DNA was extracted from the blood cell samples with the Qiagen DNeasy Blood Extraction Kit.

The library came from the immunoSEQ multiplex PCR assay. For the multiplex PCR, a mixture combining 60 forward primers for TCR Vbeta segments and 13 reverse primers for TCR Jbeta segments was used. A multiplex PCR assay on genomic DNA amplified the CDR3 region of rearranged TCR beta genes. The Illumina HiSeq System was used to sequence the amplified TCR beta libraries as 87-base-pair reads. Per the original workflow: A later analysis tallied 75 million to 85 million unique TCR beta chains across the 666 repertoires, and approximately 12 million of those chains were shared by two or more donors. To remove PCR and sequencing errors, raw reads were error-corrected and collapsed into unique sequences using a nearest-neighbor algorithm that merged closely related sequences. To assign V, D and J gene segments, CDR3 sequences were aligned to IMGT reference sequences. Each retained sequence needed at least a six-nucleotide match to both a V gene segment and a J gene segment. A rearrangement was called productive if the CDR3 had no stop codons and remained in frame with V and J, and every other rearrangement was called non-productive. Following IMGT convention, CDR3 was defined as the stretch from the second conserved V-encoded cysteine up to the conserved J-encoded phenylalanine. In an earlier analysis of 550 to 650 of the donors, sequences lacking an unambiguous match to a single V gene segment were excluded. In an earlier analysis of approximately 590 of the donors, V segments were called functional above 56.7% productive rearrangements and were called segregating when the between-donor standard deviation exceeded 5%. A statistical classification framework was built for diagnosing cytomegalovirus status from the catalog of TCR beta chain sequences. A later analysis assigned V and J genes by comparing TCR nucleotide sequences with IMGT/GENE-DB human TR gene sequences. The TCRdist pipeline was used in a later analysis to assign CDR3 sequences and most-parsimonious VDJ recombination scenarios. In a later analysis, each TCR beta chain was defined by its CDR3 amino acid sequence together with its V-gene family, and reads lacking a unique V-gene family were excluded. As a way to deal with suspected cross-contamination and a sequencing artifact, a later analysis dropped 592 nucleotide sequences that were highly shared and had low generation probability. In a later analysis, a clonal expansion index was calculated for each public chain from normalized within-repertoire ranks of inferred template counts. Generation probabilities in a later analysis came from a VDJ recombination model fitted to out-of-frame rearrangements, and those results were checked against IGoR. Hypergeometric tests were used in a later analysis to score TCR-TCR, TCR-HLA and TCR-CMV co-occurrence, with a repertoire-size bias correction applied to the TCR pairs. False discovery rates were estimated in a later analysis by permuting HLA or CMV assignments 20 times. In a later analysis, co-occurring TCRs were grouped using DBSCAN, and TCRdist sequence similarity was added for clustering within HLA-allele-positive subsets. Repertoires with fewer than 30,000 or more than 120,000 public chains, plus five repertoires with anomalous nucleotide sharing, were excluded from co-occurrence clustering. As stored in TCRdb, this immuneACCESS dataset retains in-frame rearrangements with V and J assigned. A fraction of the clones does not appear; measured against another copy, unresolved V genes explain less than half of the discrepancy, and the remainder lacks a known reason. From that table come the V and J calls and clone size; the DNA was used to work out D and trimming. The sample profile shows some 150,000 clones; 64% of them were found once. The top ten clones comprise around 2.9% of the sample.

This chain is built from TRBV7-7 and TRBJ1-4, with TRBD1 identical over 7 junction bases. Source material: PBMCs. The sequence was obtained from a woman aged 25-40 years in good health and CMV-seropositive. The nucleotide sequence reads as follows: TGTGCCAGCAGCTTAGGAACAGGGGATCATGAAAAACTGTTTTTT. Translated, this is CASSLGTGDHEKLFF.